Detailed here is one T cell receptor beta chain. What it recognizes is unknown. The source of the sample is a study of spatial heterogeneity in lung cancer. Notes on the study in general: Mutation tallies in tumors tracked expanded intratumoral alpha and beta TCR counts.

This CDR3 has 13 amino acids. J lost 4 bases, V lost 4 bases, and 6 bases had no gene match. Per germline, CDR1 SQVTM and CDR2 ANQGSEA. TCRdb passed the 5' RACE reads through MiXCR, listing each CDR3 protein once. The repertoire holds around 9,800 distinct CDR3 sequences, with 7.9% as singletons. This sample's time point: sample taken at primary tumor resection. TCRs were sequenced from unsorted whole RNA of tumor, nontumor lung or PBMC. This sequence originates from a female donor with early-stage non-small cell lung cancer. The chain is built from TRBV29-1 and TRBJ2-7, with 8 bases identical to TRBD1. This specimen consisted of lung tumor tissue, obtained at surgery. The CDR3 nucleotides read TGCAGCGTTGGACAGGGGAACATGTACGAGCAGTACTTC. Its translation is CSVGQGNMYEQYF.